The source of this T cell receptor beta chain is a study of blood T cell repertoires in COVID-19. Across the whole study: Specimens from acute and convalescent COVID-19 originated in the United States, Italy and Spain.

The method was immunoSEQ multiplex PCR; TCRdb's version includes in-frame clones alone and lacks a portion of them. In the table there are roughly 250,000 clones, about 87% of which are singletons. Germline V lookup: CDR1 SQVTM, CDR2 ANQGSEA. The junction had 11 bases not matched to a gene; V was cut back by 0 bases and J by 6 bases. This CDR3 region has 16 residues. This clone was found once. This receptor was obtained from a man between 60 and 75 years old who had recovered from COVID-19. Sequencing input: peripheral blood. J is TRBJ2-3 and V is TRBV29-1, with 8 nucleotides matching TRBD2. The CDR3 region is CSVEDPPGGGLDTQYF. The CDR3, as DNA: TGCAGCGTTGAAGACCCTCCGGGGGGGGGTCTGGATACGCAGTATTTT.